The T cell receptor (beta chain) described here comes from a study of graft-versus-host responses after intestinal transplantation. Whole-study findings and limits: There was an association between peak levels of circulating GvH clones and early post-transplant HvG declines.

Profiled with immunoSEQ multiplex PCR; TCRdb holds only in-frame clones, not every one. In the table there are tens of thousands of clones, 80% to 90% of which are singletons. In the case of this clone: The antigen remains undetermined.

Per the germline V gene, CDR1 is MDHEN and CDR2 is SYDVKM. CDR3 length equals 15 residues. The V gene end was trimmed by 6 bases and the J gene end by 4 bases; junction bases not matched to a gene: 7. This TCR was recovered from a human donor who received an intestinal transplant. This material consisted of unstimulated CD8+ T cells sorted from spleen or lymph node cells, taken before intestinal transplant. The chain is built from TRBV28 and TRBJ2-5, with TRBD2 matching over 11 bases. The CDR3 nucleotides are TGTGCCAGCAGCCCGGGACTAGCGGTGCGAGAGACCCAGTACTTC. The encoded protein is CASSPGLAVRETQYF.